A selection of T cell receptor beta chains follows, all from one sample in a study of T-cell reconstitution after alpha-beta-depleted transplantation in children. TCRdb redid the calling of the PCR reads with MiXCR, one entry per CDR3 protein. This sample yields about 110,000 distinct CDR3 sequences, of which around a tenth are seen a single time; roughly 8% belongs to the top ten. The sequencing used PBMCs from the stem cell graft donor, collected from the stem cell graft. The source of these receptors is a human donor who donated a stem cell graft to a child with acute lymphoblastic leukemia. CDR3s include the opening cysteine and the closing phenylalanine or tryptophan. D genes are given only for firm matches. The size entry is marked missing in some rows and otherwise reads once, few, many or a size class.

TRBV30	TRBJ1-1	NA	NA	TGTGCCTGGAGCAGGGAGAACACTGAAGCTTTCTTT	CAWSRENTEAFF
TRBV15	TRBJ2-7	NA	many	TGTGCCACCAGCGTTTTCCCTCGGTCCGTCCATGAGGACGAGCAGTACTTC	CATSVFPRSVHEDEQYF
TRBV10-3	TRBJ1-1	NA	many	TGTGCCATCAGTGAGGCGGGGAGGTTGAACACTGAAGCTTTCTTT	CAISEAGRLNTEAFF
TRBV2	TRBJ2-5	TRBD2	many	TGTGCCAGCAGTGGACGTAGCGGGAGGGAGACCCAGTACTTC	CASSGRSGRETQYF
TRBV5-1	TRBJ2-2	NA	many	TGCGCCAGCAGCCCTAGCGCCGGGGAGCTGTTTTTT	CASSPSAGELFF
TRBV7-2	TRBJ2-1	NA	many	TGTGCCAGCAGCTTTGAGGCTAGCGCCAATGAGCAGTTCTTC	CASSFEASANEQFF
TRBV28	TRBJ2-3	TRBD2	many	TGTGCCAGCAGGGGGGGGTTCACAGATACGCAGTATTTT	CASRGGFTDTQYF
TRBV12-3/TRBV12-4	TRBJ1-2	NA	many	TGTGCCAGCAGTTTACAGGGTGGCTACACCTTC	CASSLQGGYTF
TRBV6-1	TRBJ2-7	NA	few	TGTGCCAGCAGTCGACAGGAGTGGAGGTCCTACGAGCAGTACTTC	CASSRQEWRSYEQYF
TRBV12-3/TRBV12-4	TRBJ2-3	TRBD2	many	TGTGCCAGCAGGCCGGGACTAGCGGGGTTCGGTACGCAGTATTTT	CASRPGLAGFGTQYF
TRBV10-3	TRBJ2-7	NA	few	TGTGCCGTCGCCGGGACATCTACCTACGAGCAGTACTTC	CAVAGTSTYEQYF
TRBV27	TRBJ2-3	NA	many	TGTGCCAGCAGTTTCCGGCACACAGATACGCAGTATTTT	CASSFRHTDTQYF
TRBV6-5	TRBJ2-7	NA	many	TGTGCCAGCAGTTACTCCCCCTCGAGGGGCGAGCAGTACTTC	CASSYSPSRGEQYF
TRBV7-9	TRBJ2-3	NA	many	TGTGCCAGCACGATAGAACAGGGTCCAGATACGCAGTATTTT	CASTIEQGPDTQYF
TRBV29-1	TRBJ2-7	NA	many	TGCAGCGTTGAAGCCAGGGGAAACTACGAGCAGTACTTC	CSVEARGNYEQYF
TRBV5-1	TRBJ1-4	NA	many	TGCGCCAGCAGCTTGGAGGCCGGTCGGCCAGGTGAAAAACTGTTTTTT	CASSLEAGRPGEKLFF
TRBV7-2	TRBJ2-1	NA	many	TGTGCCAGCAGCCCCTGGGGAGGGGGCGATGAGCAGTTCTTC	CASSPWGGGDEQFF
TRBV7-2	TRBJ2-7	NA	many	TGTGCCAGCAGCTCCCCCCGACGGGCCTACGAGCAGTACTTC	CASSSPRRAYEQYF
TRBV29-1	TRBJ2-1	TRBD1	many	TGCAGCGTTGGAGCAGGGGGCTCCTACAATGAGCAGTTCTTC	CSVGAGGSYNEQFF
TRBV4-3	TRBJ2-5	NA	many	TGCGCCAGCAGCCAAGACCAGGAGACAGGCTTTGGGGAGACCCAGTACTTC	CASSQDQETGFGETQYF
TRBV18	TRBJ2-2	NA	many	TGTGCCAGCTCACCCCTCTCGCGCAACACCGGGGAGCTGTTTTTT	CASSPLSRNTGELFF
TRBV11-2	TRBJ2-7	TRBD2	many	TGTGCCAGCAGCTTAGCTAGGCTAGCGGGAGGGCCCAACGAGCAGTACTTC	CASSLARLAGGPNEQYF
TRBV2	TRBJ2-5	TRBD1	NA	TGTGCCAGCAATCCGACAGGGTGGGAGACCCAGTACTTC	CASNPTGWETQYF
TRBV5-6	TRBJ2-7	NA	many	TGTGCCAGCAGCTTGCGGGGTGCTGGTTACGAGCAGTACTTC	CASSLRGAGYEQYF
TRBV20-1	TRBJ2-3	TRBD2	many	TGCAGTGCCCCTGAGCGGGGATCCACAGATACGCAGTATTTT	CSAPERGSTDTQYF
TRBV7-2	TRBJ2-7	NA	many	TGTGCCAGCAGTAGAGGGGAAACCTACGAGCAGTACTTC	CASSRGETYEQYF
TRBV6-1	TRBJ2-2	TRBD1	many	TGTGCCAGCTCACAGGGGGGACGGGTCGGGGAGCTGTTTTTT	CASSQGGRVGELFF
TRBV27	TRBJ2-5	NA	many	TGTGCCAGCAGTTTATCAATTAGTGGATTCCAAGAGACCCAGTACTTC	CASSLSISGFQETQYF
TRBV4-3	TRBJ2-7	NA	NA	TGCGCCAGCAGCCAAGTCGGGGGGCATTACGAGCAGTACTTC	CASSQVGGHYEQYF
TRBV20-1	TRBJ2-1	TRBD2	NA	TGCAGTGCTAGAGATGCCCAGCGGGGGGGCGATGAGCAGTTCTTC	CSARDAQRGGDEQFF
TRBV28	TRBJ2-5	TRBD1	many	TGTGCCAGCAGTTTAGAGGGGGCGACCGAGACCCAGTACTTC	CASSLEGATETQYF
TRBV3-1	TRBJ2-5	NA	few	TGTGCCACCTCCCAAGACGGGACCAAACAGTGGGAAGAGACCCAGTACTTC	CATSQDGTKQWEETQYF
TRBV24-1	TRBJ2-1	NA	many	TGTGCCACCAGTTCCCCAAACAATGAGCAGTTCTTC	CATSSPNNEQFF
TRBV24-1	TRBJ2-1	TRBD2	many	TGTGCCACCAGTGATACACTAGCGGGAGCCCCGAGCGGGCAGTTCTTC	CATSDTLAGAPSGQFF
TRBV12-3/TRBV12-4	TRBJ2-1	TRBD2	many	TGTGCCAGCAGTTTGGGTAGCGGGGGGGCAATCAATGAGCAGTTCTTC	CASSLGSGGAINEQFF
TRBV6-5	TRBJ2-3	TRBD1	many	TGTGCCAGCAGTTACCATCCTACGGACAGGGGCACAGATACGCAGTATTTT	CASSYHPTDRGTDTQYF
TRBV5-1	TRBJ2-1	NA	many	TGCGCCAGCAGCTTGGTCCCGGGTTCTCAATACAATGAGCAGTTCTTC	CASSLVPGSQYNEQFF
TRBV6-5	TRBJ1-1	NA	NA	TGTGCCGGCAGACGGACCACCGAAGCTTTCTTC	CAGRRTTEAFF
TRBV3-1	TRBJ2-5	NA	many	TGTGCCAGCAGCCAAGAAATAGCCCGAAGAGAGACCCAGTACTTC	CASSQEIARRETQYF
TRBV10-3	TRBJ1-1	TRBD1	many	TGTGCCATCAGTGAGGGGACAGGAGTATTGAACACTGAAGCTTTCTTT	CAISEGTGVLNTEAFF
TRBV12-3/TRBV12-4	TRBJ1-2	NA	many	TGTGCCAGCAGTTTGGGGGGCAGGGCTGGTGGCTACACCTTC	CASSLGGRAGGYTF
TRBV9	TRBJ2-7	NA	many	TGTGCCAGCAGCGTAGATGGTTTTTCCTACGAGCAGTACTTC	CASSVDGFSYEQYF
TRBV7-8	TRBJ2-5	NA	NA	TGTGCCATGAGCTTTATCCATTACCAAGAGACCCAGTACTTC	CAMSFIHYQETQYF
TRBV6-5	TRBJ1-4	TRBD1	many	TGTGCCAGCAGTTACAACCTCCCGGGACAGGGGAATGAAAAACTGTTTTTT	CASSYNLPGQGNEKLFF
TRBV30	TRBJ2-2	NA	many	TGTGCCTGGAGTCGAGGGTTTGGCGGGGAGCTGTTTTTT	CAWSRGFGGELFF
TRBV7-2	TRBJ2-2	NA	many	TGTGCCAGCAGCTTAGGGAACACCGGGGAGCTGTTTTTT	CASSLGNTGELFF
TRBV7-3	TRBJ2-2	TRBD2	many	TGTGCCAGCACTAAACTAGCGGGAGTCACCGGGGAGCTGTTTTTT	CASTKLAGVTGELFF
TRBV29-1	TRBJ1-1	NA	many	TGCAGCGTTGTCTACTTGGCAGCCGAAGCTTTCTTT	CSVVYLAAEAFF
TRBV5-1	TRBJ2-3	NA	many	TGCGCCAGCGTCCGGGACCTGGGCACAGATACGCAGTATTTT	CASVRDLGTDTQYF
TRBV5-1	TRBJ2-3	TRBD2	many	TGCGCCAGCAGCCCGCGTCCAGGACTAGCGGGGGGCACAGATACGCAGTATTTT	CASSPRPGLAGGTDTQYF
TRBV12-3/TRBV12-4	TRBJ2-2	NA	many	TGTGCCAGCAGTCCACCAGGGCCTGCCGAGTGGCACGGGGAGCTGTTTTTT	CASSPPGPAEWHGELFF
TRBV18	TRBJ1-2	NA	NA	TGTGCCAGCTCACCACGGGACCAGGTGGGCTACACCTTC	CASSPRDQVGYTF
TRBV4-3	TRBJ1-2	NA	many	TGCGCCAGCAGCCAAGAGCTGGGTCAGCACTATGGCTACACCTTC	CASSQELGQHYGYTF
TRBV15	TRBJ2-5	NA	many	TGTGCCACCAGCAGAGGGGCATCAAGTGAGACCCAGTACTTC	CATSRGASSETQYF
TRBV18	TRBJ2-2	NA	many	TGTGCCAGCTCACGGGCCGGGGGCCACACCGGGGAGCTGTTTTTT	CASSRAGGHTGELFF
TRBV5-1	TRBJ2-1	NA	many	TGCGCCAGCAGTCAGGCGTACAATGAGCAGTTCTTC	CASSQAYNEQFF
TRBV12-3/TRBV12-4	TRBJ2-7	NA	many	TGTGCCAGCAGTTTGGGGGCCCCCTACGAGCAGTACTTC	CASSLGAPYEQYF
TRBV5-5	TRBJ2-7	NA	many	TGTGCCAGCAGCTTGGATAGGGGGGCTTCTACCTACGAGCAGTACTTC	CASSLDRGASTYEQYF
TRBV7-6	TRBJ2-3	TRBD1	many	TGTGCCAGCAGCTTCCGGACAGGGGGCACAGATACGCAGTATTTT	CASSFRTGGTDTQYF
TRBV5-5	TRBJ2-1	TRBD1	many	TGTGCCAGCAACGTGGGGGGACAGGGGGTTCAAGGGCAGTTCTTC	CASNVGGQGVQGQFF